Listed here are 29 T cell receptor beta chains from one sample, sequenced in a study of blood T cell repertoires in COVID-19. The table came from immunoSEQ multiplex PCR; TCRdb's copy has only in-frame clones and leaves some out. The sample yields about 88,000 clones, 90% seen once. Material: peripheral blood. The receptors shown here come from a man aged 60 to 75 with acute or convalescent COVID-19.

The chain joins TRBV3-1 (or the pseudogene TRBV3-2) to TRBJ2-1; TRBD2 agrees at 10 bases. J gave up 0 bases and V 3 bases, and 2 bases lay outside the gene matches. The CDR3 is 16 amino acids. Germline V gene data show CDR1 as LGHDT and CDR2 as YNNKEL (reference sequence). CDR3 sequence (DNA): TGTGCCAGCAGCCAGGGACTAGCGTACTCCTACAATGAGCAGTTCTTC. Protein: CASSQGLAYSYNEQFF.

The chain is built from TRBV19 and TRBJ1-1, with 8 bases matching TRBD1. There are 16 residues in the CDR3. Germline V gene sequence: CDR1 LNHDA, CDR2 SQIVND (reference sequence). The trim removed 3 bases at V and 3 bases at J, leaving 9 bases unmatched. The CDR3, as DNA: TGTGCCAGTAGTATGCAGGGGGCCTGGGGTTACACTGAAGCTTTCTTT. It specifies CASSMQGAWGYTEAFF.

The V and J genes are TRBV4-3 and TRBJ2-2, with 9 bases matching TRBD1. The CDR3 runs to 17 residues. The germline gives CDR1 LGHNA, CDR2 YSLEER. V shed 0 bases and J 7 bases; nucleotides not matched to a gene: 9. The CDR3 region is CASSQDPTGGEGGELFF. The CDR3, as DNA: TGCGCCAGCAGCCAAGATCCCACAGGGGGCGAGGGCGGGGAGCTGTTTTTT.

The chain combines TRBV19 with TRBJ2-2; 9 bases are shared with TRBD1. Germline lookup yields CDR1 LNHDA and CDR2 SQIVND (reference sequence). This CDR3 comprises 15 residues. Trimming cost V 4 bases and J 6 bases; bases outside gene matches: 6. CDR3 loop: CASSTYRGPAGELFF. The CDR3 coding sequence is TGTGCCAGTAGTACCTACAGGGGGCCGGCCGGGGAGCTGTTTTTT.

The chain links TRBV19 to TRBJ1-5; 11 nucleotides match TRBD1. Germline V gene data show CDR1 as LNHDA and CDR2 as SQIVND (reference sequence). The CDR3 covers 19 residues. The ends lost 0 bases at V and 1 base at J; junction bases unmatched: 8. The CDR3 is CASSIDPGQGERSNQPQHF. The CDR3 DNA follows: TGTGCCAGTAGTATAGATCCGGGACAGGGGGAGAGAAGCAATCAGCCCCAGCATTTT.

CDR3 coding DNA: TGTGCCAGCACCGGACTATTCTCCTACGAGCAGTACTTC. Residues: CASTGLFSYEQYF. The chain recombines TRBV6-5 with TRBJ2-7; TRBD2 is a possible D gene (6 bases). The V and J ends lost 7 bases and 0 bases respectively, with 10 bases between them. CDR1 is MNHEY, CDR2 SVGAGI, per germline. The length of the CDR3 is 13 residues.

The chain combines TRBV6-5 with TRBJ1-2; the D gene is possibly TRBD1 (6 bases). CDR1 is MNHEY and CDR2 is SVGAGI in the germline V gene. V lost 7 bases to trimming and J lost 2 bases, with 17 bases between them. This CDR3 is built from 15 residues. CDR3 in amino acids: CASTVSLTGNYGYTF. Here the CDR3 DNA reads TGTGCCAGCACAGTCTCCTTGACAGGCAACTATGGCTACACCTTC.

The chain joins TRBV6-2 or TRBV6-3 to TRBJ2-3, with 10 positions matching TRBD2. V was pared by 6 bases and J by 1 base, with 7 bases of the junction left unmatched. Germline CDR1 is MNHEY and CDR2 is SVGEGT. There are 16 residues in the CDR3. CDR3 sequence: CASSSSGRGRTDTQYF. CDR3 bases: TGTGCCAGCAGCTCAAGCGGGAGGGGACGCACAGATACGCAGTATTTT.

This clone turned up a few times. The chain uses TRBV7-9 and TRBJ2-3; TRBD1 aligns across 9 bases. CDR1 SEHNR and CDR2 FQNEAQ come from the germline V gene (reference sequence). V shed 11 bases, J shed 1 base, and the junction held 1 base outside the gene matches. The CDR3 runs to 12 residues. The CDR3 DNA reads TGTGCCGGGGACAGGGGCACAGATACGCAGTATTTT. Protein: CAGDRGTDTQYF.

The chain combines TRBV28 with TRBJ1-3, with TRBD1 as a possible D gene (6 bases). The germline gives CDR1 MDHEN, CDR2 SYDVKM. The CDR3 sequence is 14 residues long. Trimming cost V 5 bases and J 1 base, with 9 bases left between them. CDR3 protein: CASSLGGSGNTIYF. The DNA of the CDR3 is TGTGCCAGCAGTCTAGGGGGATCTGGAAACACCATATATTTT. Supplemented by reference TRBV28 and TRBJ1-3, the full variable domain reads DVKVTQSSRYLVKRTGEKVFLECVQDMDHENMFWYRQDPGLGLRLIYFSYDVKMKEKGDIPEGYSVSREKKERFSLILESASTNQTSMYLCASSLGGSGNTIYFGEGSWLTVV.

J is TRBJ1-2 and V is TRBV10-3; TRBD1 matches at 7 bases. Trimming took 3 bases from V and 4 from J; bases not matched to a gene: 8. The length of the CDR3 is 15 residues. Germline CDR1 and CDR2: ENHRY and SYGVKD. This CDR3 reads CAISDSTGTVYGYTF. DNA of the CDR3: TGTGCCATCAGTGATTCCACCGGGACAGTCTATGGCTACACCTTC.

The J gene is TRBJ1-1, the V gene TRBV6-5, with D perhaps matching TRBD1 (5 bases). This CDR3 has 14 amino acids. Germline V CDR1 and CDR2: MNHEY, SVGAGI. V lost 2 bases, J lost 0 bases, and 7 bases lay in between. The CDR3 nucleotides read TGTGCCAGCAGTTACAGACAGATGAACACTGAAGCTTTCTTT. This translates into CASSYRQMNTEAFF.

The V and J genes are TRBV18 and TRBJ2-7; perhaps TRBD1 as D (5 bases). The germline V gene encodes CDR1 KGHSH and CDR2 LQKENI. Deletions cut 3 bases from V and 3 bases from J, with 15 bases between. CDR3 size: 15 residues. The CDR3 DNA is TGTGCCAGCTCACCCACCGGACGGCAGGGCTACGAGCAGTACTTC. Translation gives CASSPTGRQGYEQYF.

The chain employs TRBV19 and TRBJ2-6; TRBD1 matches 12 bases. Per the germline V gene, CDR1 is LNHDA and CDR2 is SQIVND (reference sequence). V shed 6 bases, J shed 2 bases, and the junction held 5 bases outside the gene matches. There are 17 residues in the CDR3. CDR3 amino acids: CASSRGTGGAGANVLTF. DNA of the CDR3: TGTGCCAGTAGCCGAGGGACAGGGGGCGCTGGGGCCAACGTCCTGACTTTC.

The chain is built from TRBV12-3 or TRBV12-4 and TRBJ1-2; D is unclear. V dropped 2 bases and J dropped 9 bases, with 10 bases sitting between them. The CDR3 covers 12 residues. CDR3 in DNA: TGTGCCAGCAGTTTAACGGAGTGGAGCTACACCTTC. It codes for CASSLTEWSYTF.

The chain recombines TRBV29-1 with TRBJ2-3; TRBD2 matches 12 bases. The CDR3 spans 16 residues. V lost 1 base, J lost 4 bases, and 6 bases stayed unmatched. The V gene's germline CDR1 is SQVTM and CDR2 ANQGSEA. The DNA of the CDR3 is TGCAGCGTTGAAGGGGCGGCTAGCGGGAGGGCAGATACGCAGTATTTT. Protein: CSVEGAASGRADTQYF.

The V and J genes are TRBV10-3 and TRBJ1-4, with 9 bases identical to TRBD1. The ends lost 6 bases at V and 8 bases at J; junction bases unmatched: 7. CDR3 length equals 14 residues. Per germline, CDR1 ENHRY and CDR2 SYGVKD. The CDR3 spells CAISLDRGGEKLFF. CDR3 DNA sequence: TGTGCCATCAGCCTCGACAGGGGGGGAGAAAAACTGTTTTTT.

The chain recombines TRBV10-1 with TRBJ2-1; TRBD2 aligns across 7 bases. V dropped 8 bases and J dropped 7; count of bases not matched to a gene: 11. Germline CDR1 reads WNHNN; CDR2 reads SYGVQD (reference sequence). CDR3 length: 14 amino acids. The CDR3: CASAGGIPSNEQFF. In DNA, the CDR3 is TGCGCCAGCGCCGGGGGGATCCCATCTAATGAGCAGTTCTTC.

This chain connects TRBV5-1 to TRBJ1-3; D is undetermined. Between the trimmed V and J ends, which lost 6 bases and 0 bases, there was a span of 10 bases. This CDR3 comprises 14 residues. Germline loops: CDR1 SGHRS, CDR2 YFSETQ. CDR3 coding DNA: TGCGCCAGCACAGAGGCGAGCTCTGGAAACACCATATATTTT. It codes for CASTEASSGNTIYF.

The V gene is TRBV18, the J gene TRBJ2-1, with D perhaps TRBD1 (5 bases). V dropped 2 bases and J dropped 2 bases, with 10 bases sitting between them. The CDR3 totals 15 residues. The germline V gene encodes CDR1 KGHSH and CDR2 LQKENI. CDR3 nucleotides: TGTGCCAGCTCACCAGCAGGGCGGACCTACAATGAGCAGTTCTTC. As protein: CASSPAGRTYNEQFF.

The CDR3 region is CASSGIGGETQYF. For the CDR3, the DNA is TGTGCCAGCAGCGGGATCGGGGGAGAGACCCAGTACTTC. The V call is TRBV2, the J call TRBJ2-5; tentatively, D is TRBD2 (6 bases). CDR3 size: 13 residues. V gave up 6 bases and J gave up 4 bases, with 12 bases separating them. Germline V gene data show CDR1 as SNHLY and CDR2 as FYNNEI.

The rearrangement uses TRBV4-2 and TRBJ1-1, with a possible D match to TRBD1 (5 bases). The CDR3 is 16 amino acids. Looked up from germline, CDR1 is LGHNA and CDR2 is YNFKEQ. The V end was cut by 0 bases, the J end by 4 bases, with 15 bases between. The CDR3 DNA reads TGTGCCAGCAGCCAAGAGGGGGAGGGGCGGTTCACTGAAGCTTTCTTT. It yields the protein CASSQEGEGRFTEAFF.

This clone appeared once. V is TRBV7-8 and J is TRBJ2-5; unclear D gene. The CDR3 sequence is 15 residues long. Germline assignment: CDR1 SGHVS and CDR2 FQNEAQ. The V end was cut by 1 base, the J end by 5 bases, with 14 bases between. CDR3 region: CASSLVSTYVETQYF. In nucleotides, the CDR3 is TGTGCCAGCAGCTTAGTCTCTACGTACGTGGAGACCCAGTACTTC.

This clone was detected only a few times. This sequence joins TRBV7-3 and TRBJ2-7, with D unclear. The germline CDR1 and CDR2 sequences are SGHTA and FQGTGA. The ends were cut back, 2 bases at V and 5 bases at J, with 19 bases in the middle. The CDR3 is 16 amino acids. Here the CDR3 DNA reads TGTGCCAGCAGCTTAGGGCCGGAAGCTTCGATAGACGAGCAGTACTTC. Translation gives CASSLGPEASIDEQYF.

The gene calls are TRBV29-1 and TRBJ2-2, with D perhaps TRBD2 (6 bases). CDR1 and CDR2 from the germline V gene are SQVTM and ANQGSEA. V was cut by 8 bases and J by 5 bases, with 15 bases left in between. There are 13 residues in the CDR3. CDR3 in amino acids: CSSVLGGTGELFF. The CDR3 region has the DNA TGCAGCTCCGTTTTGGGGGGTACCGGGGAGCTGTTTTTT.

The chain combines TRBV11-2 with TRBJ2-3; TRBD2 might be the D (6 bases). The CDR3 contains 17 residues. The V gene's germline CDR1 is SGHAT and CDR2 FQNNGV. Between the trimmed V and J ends, which lost 1 base and 2 bases, there was a span of 16 bases. The DNA of the CDR3 is TGTGCCAGCAGCTTAGGTAGGGACTTGATGGACACAGATACGCAGTATTTT. Amino acids: CASSLGRDLMDTDTQYF.

J is TRBJ2-3 and V is TRBV20-1, with 9 bases aligning to TRBD2. Per the germline V gene, CDR1 is DFQATT and CDR2 is SNEGSKA (reference sequence). The CDR3 extends over 17 amino acids. V dropped 3 bases and J dropped 4; count of bases not matched to a gene: 14. The CDR3: CSASSPNLAGPADTQYF. The CDR3 nucleotides read TGCAGTGCTAGTTCCCCCAACCTAGCGGGGCCCGCAGATACGCAGTATTTT.

The chain recombines TRBV10-1 with TRBJ1-3; D might be TRBD1 (5 bases). Germline V lookup: CDR1 WNHNN, CDR2 SYGVQD (reference sequence). The CDR3 spans 14 residues. The V end was cut by 4 bases, the J end by 0 bases, with 7 bases between. The CDR3 nucleotides read TGCGCCAGCAGTGCAGGGTTCTCTGGAAACACCATATATTTT. This sequence encodes CASSAGFSGNTIYF.

The chain uses TRBV19 and TRBJ2-2, with 12 bases fitting TRBD2. The CDR3 has 16 residues. The V gene's germline CDR1 is LNHDA and CDR2 SQIVND (reference sequence). J gave up 5 bases and V 8 bases, and 9 bases lay outside the gene matches. The CDR3 loop reads CASRGLAGGPTGELFF. The CDR3 DNA is TGTGCCAGTCGGGGGCTAGCGGGAGGGCCGACCGGGGAGCTGTTTTTT. Variable domain in full (rest from reference TRBV19 and TRBJ2-2): DGGITQSPKYLFRKEGQNVTLSCEQNLNHDAMYWYRQDPGQGLRLIYYSQIVNDFQKGDIAEGYSVSREKKESFPLTVTSAQKNPTAFYLCASRGLAGGPTGELFFGEGSRLTVL.